The source of this TCR beta chain is a study of T-cell reconstitution after alpha-beta-depleted transplantation in children. General observations from the study: From newly produced T cells came most of the T-cell counts and diversity one year after transplant. It was reported that alpha-beta T cells came from several hundred expanded graft clones (about two months after transplant). Certain patients had high TCRbeta diversity at day 60, and it came from recipient T cells and thymic progenitors that survived.

This CDR3 has 15 amino acids. V lost 7 bases to trimming and J lost 7 bases; unmatched junction nucleotides: 12. The germline V gene has CDR1 MNHNS and CDR2 SASEGT. This clonotype was counted a few times. The antigen remains unidentified. As it was prepared, the TCRbeta library received unique molecular identifiers. TCRdb re-analysed the PCR reads in MiXCR, keeping a single row per CDR3 protein. The sample records around 580,000 distinct CDR3 sequences, 25% to 30% being singletons. Material: PBMCs, obtained before TCRalphabeta/CD19-depleted stem cell transplant. This receptor was obtained from a boy in the first two years of life with Wiskott-Aldrich syndrome, due to receive a stem cell transplant. The rearrangement uses TRBV6-1 and TRBJ2-2; 7 nucleotides line up with TRBD1. CDR3 amino acids: CASKRTGQLGGELFF. In DNA form, the CDR3 reads TGTGCCAGCAAACGGACAGGCCAGTTAGGCGGGGAGCTGTTTTTT.